This TCR beta chain was documented in a study of blood T cell repertoires in COVID-19. The method was immunoSEQ multiplex PCR; TCRdb's version includes in-frame clones alone and lacks a portion of them. This table has 130,000 to 150,000 clones, approximately 87% appearing once. The V gene's germline CDR1 is DFQATT and CDR2 SNEGSKA (reference sequence). The CDR3 is made up of 10 amino acids. Trimming removed 6 bases at V and 5 bases at J, with 7 bases between. The chain employs TRBV20-1 and TRBJ1-1; D remains unclear. Sample: peripheral blood. This clonotype was obtained from a middle-aged woman with acute or convalescent COVID-19. The CDR3 here is CSASGTEAFF. For the CDR3, the DNA is TGCAGTGCCTCGGGGACTGAAGCTTTCTTT.